The 24 T cell receptor beta chains given below trace back to one sample, sequenced in a study of blood T cells in healthy people across ages. A second PCR, run for about 7 to 11 cycles, used a sample-barcoded 5' primer plus a J-beta primer mix. TCRdb reprocessed the 5' RACE reads with MiXCR, giving one entry per CDR3 protein. The profile shows around 1,500,000 distinct CDR3 sequences, under 30% of them singletons. The sequencing input was blood. These receptors originate from a woman in her 30s in good health.

This clonotype was seen more than once but under ten times. The rearrangement joins TRBV7-3 to TRBJ1-6; TRBD1 aligns across 9 bases. With V trimmed by 0 bases and J by 9 bases, 6 bases remained unmatched. This CDR3 has 16 residues. CDR1 SGHTA and CDR2 FQGTGA come from the germline V gene. The CDR3 protein is CASSLTGQGTRSPLHF. CDR3 DNA sequence: TGTGCCAGCAGCTTAACGGGACAGGGAACCCGTTCACCCCTCCACTTT.

The genes are TRBV11-2 and TRBJ2-1; D unclear. The CDR3 covers 16 residues. With 1 base removed from V and 8 bases from J, the gap between germline ends came to 18 bases. Germline V gene data show CDR1 as SGHAT and CDR2 as FQNNGV. CDR3 bases: TGTGCCAGCAGCTTAGGAGGCCGCCGCCCTAGGGATGAGCAGTTCTTC. Protein: CASSLGGRRPRDEQFF.

This chain links TRBV7-9 with TRBJ1-4; 7 nucleotides match TRBD1. Germline trimming cut 5 bases from V and 7 bases from J; bases unmatched to any gene: 7. The CDR3 has 14 residues. Per germline, CDR1 SEHNR and CDR2 FQNEAQ (reference sequence). CDR3 sequence (DNA): TGTGCCAGCAGCCAGGCAGGGGGAAGTGAAAAACTGTTTTTT. This encodes CASSQAGGSEKLFF.

The rearrangement uses TRBV5-1 and TRBJ1-2, with a weak D call TRBD1 (6 bases). CDR1 SGHRS and CDR2 YFSETQ come from the germline V gene. Trimming removed 5 bases at V and 3 bases at J, with 11 bases between. The CDR3 loop spans 13 amino acids. The CDR3 region is CASSGGLDYGYTF. The CDR3 bases are TGCGCCAGCAGTGGGGGGCTGGACTATGGCTACACCTTC.

About this clonotype: One junction end does not reproduce the germline sequence, and a read error may be involved. V usage is TRBV7-9 and J usage is TRBJ1-3; 7 bases line up with TRBD1. The CDR3 runs to 16 residues. The V gene's germline CDR1 is SEHNR and CDR2 FQNEAQ (reference sequence). CDR3 sequence (DNA): TGTGCCAGCAGCTTGGGACAGCCTTCCGCTGGAAACATCATATATTTT. This sequence encodes CASSLGQPSAGNIIYF. The complete variable domain, with remaining parts taken from reference TRBV7-9 and TRBJ1-3, reads DTGVSQNPRHKITKRGQNVTFRCDPISEHNRLYWYRQTLGQGPEFLTYFQNEAQLEKSRLLSDRFSAERPKGSFSTLEIQRTEQGDSAMYLCASSLGQPSAGNIIYFGEGSWLTVV.

This clonotype turned up a few times. The chain is built from TRBV7-9 and TRBJ2-7, with 9 nucleotides matching TRBD2. The CDR3 covers 15 residues. The J segment lost 2 bases and the V segment lost 5 bases, leaving 7 bases of the junction unmatched. The germline gives CDR1 SEHNR, CDR2 FQNEAQ (reference sequence). The CDR3 coding sequence is TGTGCCAGCAGCGGGGGGACTAGCTGGGCCTACGAGCAGTACTTC. This translates into CASSGGTSWAYEQYF.

The chain has TRBV20-1 and TRBJ1-1; D may be TRBD1 (5 bases). CDR1 DFQATT and CDR2 SNEGSKA come from the germline V gene (reference sequence). The CDR3 sequence is 13 residues long. V lost 1 base and J lost 4, with 10 bases in between. Written as DNA, the CDR3 is TGCAGTGCTAGAGCGTACAGGAGCACTGAAGCTTTCTTT. As protein: CSARAYRSTEAFF.

CDR3 region: CATSVEAGGNLQEQFF. CDR3 DNA sequence: TGTGCCACCAGTGTGGAAGCGGGGGGGAACCTTCAGGAGCAGTTCTTC. The V and J genes are TRBV24-1 and TRBJ2-1, with TRBD2 matching 10 bases. The germline V gene has CDR1 KGHDR and CDR2 SFDVKD. The CDR3 covers 16 residues. Unmatched junction bases numbered 13, after V lost 5 bases and J lost 10 bases.

In DNA, the CDR3 is TGTGCCAGCAGCCAAGTCAGGACGTCAGGAAACACCATATATTTT. Protein product: CASSQVRTSGNTIYF. The chain is built from TRBV3-1 and TRBJ1-3; no reliable D call. Trimming took 1 base from V and 4 from J, leaving 11 bases between them. In germline, CDR1 is LGHDT, CDR2 YNNKEL (reference sequence). The CDR3 is 15 amino acids.

The J gene is TRBJ2-1, the V gene TRBV9; 10 bases fit TRBD2. CDR3 length: 17 residues. Germline CDR1 is SGDLS and CDR2 is YYNGEE. The trim removed 0 bases at V and 5 bases at J, leaving 8 bases unmatched. DNA for the CDR3: TGTGCCAGCAGCGTAGGTAGCACTAGCGGGGTTAACAATGAGCAGTTCTTC. It is translated as CASSVGSTSGVNNEQFF.

CDR3 DNA: TGCAGCGTTGAAGAACGAGGGTCCCCCCTTCACCAAAACATTCAGTACTTC. As protein: CSVEERGSPLHQNIQYF. The V call is TRBV29-1, the J call TRBJ2-4; weak D call: TRBD2 (5 bases). This CDR3 has 17 residues. The V end was cut by 0 bases, the J end by 5 bases, with 20 bases between. CDR1 and CDR2 (germline): SQVTM, ANQGSEA.

The chain uses TRBV11-2 and TRBJ2-4, with 9 nucleotides matching TRBD2. This CDR3 has 15 amino acids. Per the germline V gene, CDR1 is SGHAT and CDR2 is FQNNGV. The V gene end was trimmed by 2 bases and the J gene end by 13 bases; junction bases not matched to a gene: 12. The CDR3 here is CASSLLAGPLNEQYF. CDR3 nucleotides: TGTGCCAGCAGCTTACTAGCGGGGCCGCTCAATGAGCAGTACTTC.

This clonotype was found a few times. The chain carries TRBV6-5 and TRBJ2-2; TRBD2 matches 8 bases. The CDR3 is made up of 17 amino acids. Germline V gene data show CDR1 as MNHEY and CDR2 as SVGAGI. The J segment lost 10 bases and the V segment lost 0 bases, leaving 13 bases of the junction unmatched. The CDR3 sequence: CASSYSAGTRSLAELFF. CDR3 sequence (DNA): TGTGCCAGCAGTTACTCCGCCGGGACTAGAAGTTTAGCGGAGCTGTTTTTT.

V usage is TRBV7-9 and J usage is TRBJ2-1; tentative D call: TRBD1 (5 bases). CDR1 is SEHNR and CDR2 is FQNEAQ in the germline V gene (reference sequence). Trimming took off 0 bases at V and 6 bases at J, with 15 bases between the two ends. The CDR3 has 16 amino acids. The chain's CDR3 is CASSLAWQGKTNEQFF. CDR3 sequence (DNA): TGTGCCAGCAGCTTAGCGTGGCAGGGTAAGACCAATGAGCAGTTCTTC.

This clonotype was counted ten times or more. The genes are TRBV9 and TRBJ2-1; 7 nucleotides agree with TRBD1. The CDR3 runs 14 residues. Germline V CDR1 and CDR2: SGDLS, YYNGEE. The junction had 5 bases not matched to a gene; V was cut back by 2 bases and J by 6 bases. The DNA of the CDR3 is TGTGCCAGCAGCGTTCCTGGACAGGTCAATGAGCAGTTCTTC. Translating it yields CASSVPGQVNEQFF.

The genes are TRBV7-2 and TRBJ1-2; D not certain. The germline V gene has CDR1 SGHTA and CDR2 FQGNSA. The CDR3 totals 14 residues. V shed 5 bases and J shed 5 bases, with 15 bases lying between them. CDR3 sequence: CASSLRHSEYGYTF. As DNA, the CDR3 is TGTGCCAGCAGCCTGCGACATTCCGAGTATGGCTACACCTTC.

The chain combines TRBV2 with TRBJ2-3, with D unclear. The CDR3 has 13 amino acids. Germline V CDR1 and CDR2: SNHLY, FYNNEI. V gave up 2 bases and J gave up 0 bases, with 3 bases separating them. The CDR3 sequence: CASSELSTDTQYF. CDR3 nucleotides: TGTGCCAGCAGTGAACTGAGCACAGATACGCAGTATTTT.

This clonotype was seen more than once but under ten times. The V and J genes are TRBV10-3 and TRBJ1-1; D gene unclear. CDR3 size: 13 residues. Germline V lookup: CDR1 ENHRY, CDR2 SYGVKD. V lost 3 bases and J 0 bases, leaving 5 bases between the germline ends. DNA of the CDR3: TGTGCCATCAGTGATCTCCTGAACACTGAAGCTTTCTTT. Its protein is CAISDLLNTEAFF.

This chain joins TRBV3-1 and TRBJ1-2, with 9 bases that match TRBD1. Trimming cost V 4 bases and J 6 bases; bases outside gene matches: 9. The CDR3 totals 15 residues. Germline V lookup: CDR1 LGHDT, CDR2 YNNKEL (reference sequence). The CDR3 DNA reads as TGTGCCAGCAGCCTCTCGGACAGGGGAGGTCATGGCTACACCTTC. This translates into CASSLSDRGGHGYTF.

This rearrangement joins TRBV2 to TRBJ2-5; 9 bases fit TRBD2. The J call may not be correct, given that the DNA end is closer to TRBJ2-4. Germline V gene sequence: CDR1 SNHLY, CDR2 FYNNEI. This CDR3 comprises 16 residues. The chain's CDR3 is CASSRRGGAIINIQYF. The CDR3 DNA follows: TGTGCCAGCAGCAGACGCGGGGGGGCAATTATAAACATTCAGTACTTC.

With respect to this clonotype: Just one base apart from a much larger clone, this may be a read error. The chain is built from TRBV14 and TRBJ2-5, with a weak D call TRBD2 (6 bases). V was shortened by 1 base and J by 11 bases, with 23 bases between the two germline ends. The CDR3 has 16 residues. Germline lookup yields CDR1 SGHDN and CDR2 FVKESK. The CDR3 DNA sequence: TGTGCCAGCAGCCAAGTCTTCGGGGAGGTTGGCAATGAGCAGTACTTC. Its translation is CASSQVFGEVGNEQYF.

This clonotype was seen a handful of times. V usage is TRBV6-2 or TRBV6-3 and J usage is TRBJ2-6; 12 nucleotides agree with TRBD1. Germline CDR1 reads MNHEY; CDR2 reads SVGEGT. V shed 4 bases and J 0 bases; nucleotides not matched to a gene: 4. The CDR3 spans 18 residues. This CDR3 reads CASSSRGQGASGANVLTF. The CDR3 DNA reads TGTGCCAGCAGTTCCCGGGGACAGGGGGCCTCTGGGGCCAACGTCCTGACTTTC.

CDR3 sequence reads: CASSLAGQGANQPQHF. DNA of the CDR3: TGTGCCAGCAGCTTAGCCGGTCAGGGGGCTAATCAGCCCCAGCATTTT. J is TRBJ1-5 and V is TRBV7-9; 8 nucleotides agree with TRBD1. CDR3 length equals 16 residues. Germline V gene data show CDR1 as SEHNR and CDR2 as FQNEAQ (reference sequence). Trimming took 0 bases from V and 4 from J; bases not matched to a gene: 5.

The table lists this clonotype with a few counts. A much more abundant neighbour one base away suggests this may be a read error. It is unclear where the CDR3 begins or ends on the DNA, so no DNA is shown, and the CDR3 is as TCRdb lists it. The chain combines TRBV29-1 with TRBJ2-1; the listed D gene, TRBD2, was not tested against the DNA. CDR1 and CDR2 from the germline V gene are SQVTM and ANQGSEA. Counting both end residues, the CDR3 totals 14 amino acids. CDR3 loop: CSVVAGGSYNERFF.